The rows below give T cell receptor beta chains drawn from one sample of a study of blood T cell repertoires in COVID-19. Clones were sequenced by immunoSEQ multiplex PCR, and TCRdb holds only the in-frame ones, with some missing. The repertoire holds some 80,000 clones, around 88% seen once, with approximately 4.9% in the top ten. The sequenced material came from peripheral blood. These receptor sequences come from a woman aged 80 or over with active or convalescent COVID-19. Both conserved end residues are part of each CDR3. The D gene is left open where the match is weak. A row's size may be missing; if present it is once, few, many or a size class.

abundance	v_gene	d_gene	j_gene	len	CDR3aa	CDR3nt
.	TRBV28	TRBD1	TRBJ1-2	14	CASSLPRQGDGYTF	TGTGCCAGCAGTTTACCTCGACAGGGCGATGGCTACACCTTC
.	TRBV29-1	.	TRBJ1-2	12	CSVGDTVYGYTF	TGCAGCGTTGGGGACACAGTCTATGGCTACACCTTC
.	TRBV11-3	TRBD2	TRBJ2-1	16	CASSLDLIGGANEQFF	TGTGCCAGCAGCTTAGATCTAATCGGGGGGGCGAATGAGCAGTTCTTC
.	TRBV6-2/TRBV6-3	TRBD1	TRBJ2-3	17	CASSYNRDRGRTDTQYF	TGTGCCAGCAGTTACAACCGGGACAGGGGTCGCACAGATACGCAGTATTTT
.	TRBV21-1	.	TRBJ2-1	19	CASSSSGTSGKKDYNEQFF	TGTGCCAGCAGCAGCTCAGGGACTAGCGGGAAGAAGGACTACAATGAGCAGTTCTTC
.	TRBV11-2	.	TRBJ1-1	13	CASSLGSAGEAFF	TGTGCCAGCAGCTTAGGATCAGCAGGGGAAGCTTTCTTT
.	TRBV27	.	TRBJ1-1	14	CASSLRQTNTEAFF	TGTGCCAGCAGTCTCAGACAGACAAACACTGAAGCTTTCTTT
.	TRBV15	TRBD1	TRBJ2-2	15	CATRPAGGGTGELFF	TGTGCCACCCGGCCCGCAGGGGGCGGCACCGGGGAGCTGTTTTTT
.	TRBV24-1	TRBD2	TRBJ2-1	16	CATSNTLAGGIYEQFF	TGTGCCACCAGTAACACCCTAGCGGGGGGGATATATGAGCAGTTCTTC
.	TRBV27	TRBD1	TRBJ1-5	17	CASSRSTGRGYSQPQHF	TGTGCCAGCAGTAGAAGTACGGGCAGGGGGTACTCTCAGCCCCAGCATTTT
.	TRBV5-1	TRBD2	TRBJ2-1	18	CASSPVSLSGGFYNEQFF	TGCGCCAGCAGCCCCGTATCCCTCAGCGGGGGGTTCTACAATGAGCAGTTCTTC
.	TRBV5-1	.	TRBJ1-1	15	CASSVVGPLNTEAFF	TGCGCCAGCAGCGTTGTGGGCCCGTTGAACACTGAAGCTTTCTTT
.	TRBV18	TRBD2	TRBJ2-3	14	CASSGLARTDTQYF	TGTGCCAGCTCAGGACTAGCCCGCACAGATACGCAGTATTTT
few	TRBV19	TRBD1	TRBJ2-7	14	CASSRQGSSYEQYF	TGTGCCAGTAGCCGACAGGGGTCCTCCTACGAGCAGTACTTC
.	TRBV5-1	.	TRBJ1-6	14	CASSLGLDNSPLHF	TGCGCCAGCAGCTTGGGACTCGATAATTCACCCCTCCACTTT
.	TRBV30	TRBD1	TRBJ1-1	12	CAWTNRGMEAFF	TGTGCCTGGACGAACAGGGGCATGGAAGCTTTCTTT
.	TRBV7-2	.	TRBJ2-7	13	CASSLEGGYEQYF	TGTGCCAGCAGCTTAGAAGGCGGCTACGAGCAGTACTTC
.	TRBV10-3	.	TRBJ1-5	15	CAISDTPAGSQPQHF	TGTGCCATCAGTGATACCCCGGCGGGGAGCCAGCCCCAGCATTTT
few	TRBV4-2	TRBD1	TRBJ1-4	17	CASSRPGQGTGNEKLFF	TGTGCCAGCAGCCGCCCGGGACAGGGGACGGGTAATGAAAAACTGTTTTTT
.	TRBV5-1	TRBD2	TRBJ2-5	16	CASSLLPLAGGETQYF	TGCGCCAGCAGCCTGTTACCTCTAGCGGGGGGAGAGACCCAGTACTTC
.	TRBV18	.	TRBJ2-7	13	CASSPRQSHEQYF	TGTGCCAGCTCACCACGGCAATCCCACGAGCAGTACTTC
.	TRBV3-1/TRBV3-2	.	TRBJ2-3	12	CASSQLGGTQYF	TGTGCCAGCAGCCAGCTAGGAGGTACGCAGTATTTT
.	TRBV6-4	.	TRBJ1-2	13	CASSPTGFYGYTF	TGTGCCAGCAGTCCCACAGGATTCTATGGCTACACCTTC
.	TRBV19	.	TRBJ1-1	15	CASRGNDRINTEAFF	TGTGCCAGTCGTGGGAACGACAGGATTAACACTGAAGCTTTCTTT
.	TRBV28	.	TRBJ2-1	15	CASSLLQSSYNEQFF	TGTGCCAGCAGTTTATTACAGAGCTCCTACAATGAGCAGTTCTTC
.	TRBV5-1	.	TRBJ1-3	13	CASSLSSLDTIYF	TGCGCCAGCAGCTTGTCCTCACTTGACACCATATATTTT
.	TRBV12-3/TRBV12-4	.	TRBJ1-1	13	CASNGGAATEAFF	TGTGCCAGCAATGGGGGCGCGGCCACTGAAGCTTTCTTT